Included here is one T cell receptor beta chain sequence, with context. In the original analysis: Reference gene primer amplification gave estimated nucleated cell counts. Libraries were prepared by immunoSEQ multiplex PCR; TCRdb keeps only in-frame clonotypes and omits some of them. From that table come the V and J calls and clone size; the DNA was used to work out D and trimming. The table includes 90,000 to 130,000 clones, about two thirds detected once. These data originate in a study of blood T cell repertoires in COVID-19. For the study at large: T cells, B-cell-depleted T cells, or PBMCs provided the cDNA or gDNA that served as material.

This CDR3 has 15 amino acids. V lost 3 bases and J 0 bases, leaving 6 bases between the germline ends. The germline gives CDR1 MGHRA, CDR2 YSYEKL. This chain uses TRBV4-1 with TRBJ1-6; no reliable D call. The specimen was peripheral blood. The sequence derives from a woman in her thirties or forties with acute or convalescent COVID-19. The CDR3 region has the DNA TGCGCCAGCAGCCAGGGGAGCTCCTATAATTCACCCCTCCACTTT. Translation: CASSQGSSYNSPLHF.